The 16 T cell receptor beta chains listed next were all sequenced from one sample in a study of T-cell reconstitution after alpha-beta-depleted transplantation in children. Unique molecular identifiers featured in how the TCRbeta library was prepared. TCRdb called the PCR reads again in MiXCR, with one record for every CDR3 protein. This table holds around 600,000 distinct CDR3 sequences, around 17% found once. The input for sequencing was PBMCs from the stem cell graft donor, taken from the stem cell graft. These receptors were obtained from a human donor who donated a stem cell graft to a child with acute myeloid leukemia.

There are many counts of this clonotype. The chain recombines TRBV6-2 or TRBV6-3 with TRBJ1-1; weak D call: TRBD1 (6 bases). CDR1 and CDR2 from the germline V gene are MNHEY and SVGEGT. The germline V and J ends were trimmed by 4 bases and 1 base, with 10 bases remaining between them. The CDR3 totals 14 residues. The CDR3 nucleotides read TGTGCCAGCAGTTGGGGGCAAAGGAACACTGAAGCTTTCTTT. Its protein product is CASSWGQRNTEAFF.

This clonotype was recorded a few times. The chain links TRBV6-1 to TRBJ1-6, with unresolved D. V lost 3 bases and J lost 6, with 9 bases in between. CDR3 length: 14 amino acids. CDR1 and CDR2 from the germline V gene are MNHNS and SASEGT. CDR3 nucleotide sequence: TGTGCCAGCAGTGACTACCTTGCTAATTCACCCCTCCACTTT. Its translation is CASSDYLANSPLHF.

The sample holds many counts of this clonotype. The genes are TRBV12-3 or TRBV12-4 and TRBJ2-1, with a tentative D call TRBD1 (6 bases). The CDR3 consists of 14 residues. V lost 5 bases to trimming and J lost 3 bases, with 11 bases between them. The CDR3 nucleotides read TGTGCCAGCAGTCCGGGACACGACTACAATGAGCAGTTCTTC. Translating it yields CASSPGHDYNEQFF.

The chain is built from TRBV20-1 and TRBJ1-5; D is unclear. The CDR3 sequence is 14 residues long. CDR1 DFQATT and CDR2 SNEGSKA come from the germline V gene (reference sequence). The ends were cut back, 0 bases at V and 15 bases at J, with 21 bases in the middle. The DNA for the CDR3 is TGCAGTGCTAGAGAGGGGAATGATGGAGCTATGGGGCATTTT. This gives the protein CSAREGNDGAMGHF.

This clonotype was detected many times. V gene TRBV6-5 combines with J gene TRBJ2-7; 7 bases align to TRBD1. V shed 0 bases, J shed 6 bases, and the junction held 11 bases outside the gene matches. The CDR3 totals 16 residues. The V gene's germline CDR1 is MNHEY and CDR2 SVGAGI. The CDR3 sequence: CASSYSKATGVGEQYV. CDR3 DNA: TGTGCCAGCAGTTACTCCAAGGCCACAGGGGTTGGCGAGCAGTACGTC.

This clonotype has just a few counts. V is TRBV7-9 and J is TRBJ1-5, with D tentatively TRBD1 (6 bases). This CDR3 region has 17 residues. The V end was cut by 4 bases, the J end by 4 bases, with 20 bases between. CDR1 SEHNR and CDR2 FQNEAQ come from the germline V gene (reference sequence). Written as DNA, the CDR3 is TGTGCCAGCAGCTCTTGGAAAGACAGGAAGGCGAATCAGCCCCAGCATTTT. Translating it yields CASSSWKDRKANQPQHF.

The chain carries TRBV5-1 and TRBJ2-1, with 7 bases matching TRBD2. The CDR3 spans 16 residues. J gave up 3 bases and V 5 bases, and 11 bases lay outside the gene matches. Germline lookup yields CDR1 SGHRS and CDR2 YFSETQ. CDR3 in DNA: TGCGCCAGCAGTCGACTAGCTGGGGGGATCTACAATGAGCAGTTCTTC. It encodes CASSRLAGGIYNEQFF.

This sequence joins TRBV7-6 and TRBJ1-3; no reliable D call. Germline values: CDR1 SGHVS, CDR2 FNYEAQ. V was pared by 5 bases and J by 5 bases, with 13 bases between. CDR3 length: 14 residues. For the CDR3, the DNA is TGTGCCAGCAGCCGCACAACGGGTAGAAACACCATATATTTT. It codes for CASSRTTGRNTIYF.

The genes are TRBV7-2 and TRBJ2-7; D is possibly TRBD1 (5 bases). Trimming stripped 5 bases from V and 1 base from J, with 12 bases between. Germline loops: CDR1 SGHTA, CDR2 FQGNSA. The CDR3 contains 14 residues. In DNA form, the CDR3 reads TGTGCCAGCAGCCGCCTCGACAGTTCCTACGAGCAGTACTTC. Protein: CASSRLDSSYEQYF.

This clonotype was seen repeatedly, ten times or more. The chain combines TRBV20-1 with TRBJ2-5; D is perhaps TRBD2 (6 bases). This CDR3 spans 13 amino acids. Per germline, CDR1 DFQATT and CDR2 SNEGSKA (reference sequence). Trimming stripped 5 bases from V and 4 bases from J, with 14 bases between. The CDR3 loop is CSAESWGLETQYF. The CDR3 DNA sequence: TGCAGTGCTGAGAGCTGGGGACTAGAGACCCAGTACTTC.

This clonotype was seen a handful of times. The chain joins TRBV12-3 or TRBV12-4 to TRBJ2-2; 11 bases line up with TRBD2. J was trimmed by 1 base and V by 4 bases; bases with no gene match: 5. The CDR3 covers 17 residues. CDR3 loop: CASSSSLAGGNTGELFF. CDR3 bases: TGTGCCAGCAGTTCTTCTCTAGCGGGGGGGAACACCGGGGAGCTGTTTTTT.

V usage is TRBV10-3 and J usage is TRBJ2-5; the match to TRBD2 covers 10 bases. The CDR3 runs to 18 residues. The germline CDR1 and CDR2 sequences are ENHRY and SYGVKD. V lost 0 bases, J lost 3 bases, and 10 bases stayed unmatched. CDR3 nucleotide sequence: TGTGCCATCAGTGAGTCGAGGCTAGCGGGGGCCAATGAAGAGACCCAGTACTTC. This translates into CAISESRLAGANEETQYF.

With respect to this clonotype: Just one base apart from a much larger clone, this may be a read error. This chain connects TRBV29-1 to TRBJ2-7; D is perhaps TRBD2 (5 bases). The CDR3 totals 13 residues. Germline lookup yields CDR1 SQVTM and CDR2 ANQGSEA. The CDR3 sequence: CSVKSGSSHEQYF. The CDR3 bases are TGCAGCGTTAAATCGGGAAGCTCCCACGAGCAGTACTTC.

This clonotype was counted ten times or more. The chain combines TRBV20-1 with TRBJ2-7; D not certain. CDR1 and CDR2 (germline): DFQATT, SNEGSKA (reference sequence). This CDR3 is 15 amino acids long. V gave up 1 base and J gave up 4 bases, with 17 bases separating them. The CDR3, as DNA: TGCAGTGCTAGAGTTGGGATCTTAGATAGTTACGAGCAGTACTTC. This sequence encodes CSARVGILDSYEQYF.

This clonotype was observed many times. This rearrangement joins TRBV20-1 to TRBJ1-1; D is unclear. CDR1 and CDR2 (germline): DFQATT, SNEGSKA (reference sequence). V was clipped by 1 base and J by 6 bases, with 9 bases between them. The length of the CDR3 is 12 residues. This CDR3 reads CSARVGNPEAFF. The CDR3 nucleotides are TGCAGTGCTAGAGTAGGGAATCCTGAAGCTTTCTTT.

This clonotype was counted ten times or more. CDR3 sequence: CASSLGQQNSPLHF. For the CDR3, the DNA is TGTGCCAGCAGCTTGGGACAGCAAAATTCACCCCTCCACTTT. This rearrangement joins TRBV5-6 to TRBJ1-6; D is perhaps TRBD1 (5 bases). Trimming took off 0 bases at V and 7 bases at J, with 8 bases between the two ends. This CDR3 comprises 14 residues. The germline CDR1 and CDR2 sequences are SGHDT and YYEEEE.